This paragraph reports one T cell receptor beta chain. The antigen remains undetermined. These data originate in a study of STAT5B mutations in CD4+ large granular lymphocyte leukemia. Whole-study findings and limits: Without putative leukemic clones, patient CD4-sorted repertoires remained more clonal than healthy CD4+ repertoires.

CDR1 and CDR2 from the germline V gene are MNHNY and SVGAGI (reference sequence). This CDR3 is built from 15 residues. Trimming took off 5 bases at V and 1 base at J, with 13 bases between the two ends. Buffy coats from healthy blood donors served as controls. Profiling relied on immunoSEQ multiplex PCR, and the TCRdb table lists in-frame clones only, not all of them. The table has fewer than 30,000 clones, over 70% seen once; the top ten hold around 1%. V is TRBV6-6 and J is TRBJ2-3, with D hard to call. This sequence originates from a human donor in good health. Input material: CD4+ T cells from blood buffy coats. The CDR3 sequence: CASSGLSWGTDTQYF. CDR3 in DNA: TGTGCCAGCAGTGGGTTATCCTGGGGCACAGATACGCAGTATTTT.